One sample yielded the 21 T cell receptor beta chains listed below, sequenced in a study of blood T cell repertoires in COVID-19. TCRdb's copy holds only in-frame clones and misses some; the assay was immunoSEQ multiplex PCR. The table shows 89,000 or so clones, with around 82% occurring only once. Source material: peripheral blood. The receptors derive from a human donor in a cohort sampled during active COVID-19.

V gene TRBV7-8 combines with J gene TRBJ2-5; 8 nucleotides match TRBD2. The length of the CDR3 is 14 residues. The junction had 2 bases not matched to a gene; V was cut back by 1 base and J by 4 bases. The germline V gene encodes CDR1 SGHVS and CDR2 FQNEAQ. DNA for the CDR3: TGTGCCAGCAGCTTAGGGGCGGGAGGAGAGACCCAGTACTTC. Translated, it gives CASSLGAGGETQYF.

The genes are TRBV11-2 and TRBJ2-7; 12 bases agree with TRBD2. Germline CDR1 SGHAT, CDR2 FQNNGV. The CDR3 is 15 residues long. The J segment lost 4 bases and the V segment lost 4 bases, leaving 5 bases of the junction unmatched. CDR3 amino acids: CASSSLAGGPYEQYF. The DNA of the CDR3 is TGTGCCAGCAGCTCCCTAGCGGGGGGGCCTTACGAGCAGTACTTC.

In DNA form, the CDR3 reads TGTGCCACCAGTGAACCCAAGGGGGATGGGGCCAACGTCCTGACTTTC. Protein sequence: CATSEPKGDGANVLTF. This chain uses TRBV24-1 with TRBJ2-6; TRBD1 is a possible D gene (6 bases). Germline V CDR1 and CDR2: KGHDR, SFDVKD. Trimming took off 4 bases at V and 3 bases at J, with 12 bases between the two ends. The CDR3 contains 16 residues.

The table lists this clone with a count of one. J is TRBJ2-1 and V is TRBV7-2, with 7 bases identical to TRBD2. CDR1 is SGHTA and CDR2 is FQGNSA in the germline V gene. V dropped 5 bases and J dropped 10; count of bases not matched to a gene: 5. This CDR3 is 12 amino acids long. DNA for the CDR3: TGTGCCAGCAGCCGGATACTAGCGGAGCAGTTCTTC. Amino acids: CASSRILAEQFF.

This clone was observed a handful of times. The chain combines TRBV29-1 with TRBJ1-2, with D possibly being TRBD1 (5 bases). V was trimmed by 6 bases and J by 1 base, leaving 15 bases between them. The CDR3 is 14 amino acids. CDR1 and CDR2 (germline): SQVTM, ANQGSEA. The DNA for the CDR3 is TGCAGCGTGGCATTAAAAGGGGTTAACTATGGCTACACCTTC. This translates into CSVALKGVNYGYTF.

The CDR3 sequence is CAVLAGGREQYF. The CDR3 DNA reads as TGTGCCGTCTTGGCGGGGGGCAGAGAGCAGTACTTC. The gene calls are TRBV6-6 and TRBJ2-7; 8 bases map to TRBD2. CDR3 length equals 12 residues. Germline loops: CDR1 MNHNY, CDR2 SVGAGI (reference sequence). With 11 bases clipped from V and 7 bases from J, the junction kept 10 bases outside the gene matches.

This chain connects TRBV6-6 to TRBJ2-5; D ambiguous. The V gene's germline CDR1 is MNHNY and CDR2 SVGAGI (reference sequence). V lost 2 bases, J lost 1 base, and 8 bases lay in between. This CDR3 has 14 residues. CDR3 residues: CASSYPELQETQYF. CDR3 sequence (DNA): TGTGCCAGCAGTTACCCCGAGCTCCAAGAGACCCAGTACTTC.

The J gene is TRBJ2-5, the V gene TRBV19; perhaps TRBD2 as D (7 bases). Germline V gene lookup returns CDR1 LNHDA and CDR2 SQIVND (reference sequence). This CDR3 is built from 13 residues. The ends were cut back, 5 bases at V and 5 bases at J, with 12 bases in the middle. CDR3 DNA: TGTGCCAGTAGTTCCGGGGGGCTGGAGACCCAGTACTTC. Residues: CASSSGGLETQYF. The variable domain in full, completed from reference TRBV19 and TRBJ2-5, reads DGGITQSPKYLFRKEGQNVTLSCEQNLNHDAMYWYRQDPGQGLRLIYYSQIVNDFQKGDIAEGYSVSREKKESFPLTVTSAQKNPTAFYLCASSSGGLETQYFGPGTRLLVL.

This clone has ten or more counts. This chain connects TRBV9 to TRBJ1-5, with 9 bases aligning to TRBD1. Germline V gives CDR1 SGDLS, CDR2 YYNGEE. The CDR3 is 14 residues long. V was clipped by 0 bases and J by 10 bases; unmatched bases: 5. CDR3 loop: CASSVAGQGSPQHF. DNA for the CDR3: TGTGCCAGCAGCGTAGCGGGACAGGGTTCACCCCAGCATTTT.

This clone was found once. In nucleotides, the CDR3 is TGTGCCACCAGTGATTTGACAGGATTGAACACCGGGGAGCTGTTTTTT. Protein: CATSDLTGLNTGELFF. The chain couples TRBV24-1 to TRBJ2-2, with D perhaps TRBD1 (5 bases). There are 16 residues in the CDR3. Trimming removed 0 bases at V and 1 base at J, with 8 bases between. Germline CDR1 and CDR2: KGHDR and SFDVKD.

The rearrangement links TRBV3-1 (or the pseudogene TRBV3-2) to TRBJ1-2; 7 nucleotides align to TRBD1. Germline lookup yields CDR1 LGHDT and CDR2 YNNKEL (reference sequence). The V and J ends lost 4 bases and 8 bases, in that order; junction bases with no gene match: 1. The CDR3 has 11 residues. For the CDR3, the DNA is TGTGCCAGCAGCCTAGGGGGCGGCTACACCTTC. This gives the protein CASSLGGGYTF.

This chain joins TRBV9 and TRBJ2-5, with 10 positions matching TRBD2. Germline V gives CDR1 SGDLS, CDR2 YYNGEE. The junction had 5 bases not matched to a gene; V was cut back by 4 bases and J by 5 bases. The CDR3 loop spans 14 amino acids. The CDR3 nucleotides are TGTGCCAGCAGCCCCCAGCGGGGGGGGGAGACCCAGTACTTC. Its translation is CASSPQRGGETQYF.

The V call is TRBV3-1 (or the pseudogene TRBV3-2), the J call TRBJ2-1; the D is unclear. The V gene's germline CDR1 is LGHDT and CDR2 YNNKEL (reference sequence). The CDR3 has 16 amino acids. The V and J ends lost 4 bases and 0 bases respectively, with 13 bases between them. CDR3 residues: CASSPLAISSYNEQFF. The CDR3 coding sequence is TGTGCCAGCAGCCCGTTAGCTATTAGCTCCTACAATGAGCAGTTCTTC.

The chain links TRBV7-2 to TRBJ2-3; 9 bases are a match to TRBD2. Germline trimming cut 1 base from V and 12 bases from J; bases unmatched to any gene: 8. Germline values: CDR1 SGHTA, CDR2 FQGNSA. The CDR3 has 14 residues. Written as DNA, the CDR3 is TGTGCCAGCAGCTTAGATGTGCTAGCGGGAAGCCAGTATTTT. It yields the protein CASSLDVLAGSQYF.

This chain uses TRBV24-1 with TRBJ2-1; 7 bases are shared with TRBD1. Germline values: CDR1 KGHDR, CDR2 SFDVKD. With 4 bases clipped from V and 1 base from J, the junction kept 6 bases outside the gene matches. CDR3 length: 16 residues. The CDR3 nucleotides are TGTGCCACCAGTGACGAGACAGGGAAGTCCTACAATGAGCAGTTCTTC. It encodes CATSDETGKSYNEQFF.

The chain links TRBV7-2 to TRBJ1-2, with 8 bases identical to TRBD1. The CDR3 totals 15 residues. V dropped 5 bases and J dropped 8; count of bases not matched to a gene: 13. Germline loops: CDR1 SGHTA, CDR2 FQGNSA. The CDR3 is CASSLQGAAGQGYTF. The CDR3 DNA sequence: TGTGCCAGCAGCCTTCAGGGGGCGGCTGGCCAAGGCTACACCTTC.

This chain links TRBV19 with TRBJ1-4; D remains unclear. CDR3 length: 13 amino acids. Germline CDR1 reads LNHDA; CDR2 reads SQIVND (reference sequence). V gave up 10 bases and J gave up 0 bases, with 9 bases separating them. The CDR3 loop reads CATNSATNEKLFF. Written as DNA, the CDR3 is TGTGCCACAAACAGTGCAACTAATGAAAAACTGTTTTTT.

The V call is TRBV9, the J call TRBJ2-5; D possibly corresponds to TRBD2 (5 bases). CDR1 is SGDLS and CDR2 is YYNGEE in the germline V gene. V lost 0 bases, J lost 2 bases, and 11 bases lay in between. The CDR3 sequence is 15 residues long. For the CDR3, the DNA is TGTGCCAGCAGCGTAGGAGGGATGTTTCAAGAGACCCAGTACTTC. It is translated as CASSVGGMFQETQYF. The whole variable domain, remainder taken from reference TRBV9 and TRBJ2-5, is DSGVTQTPKHLITATGQRVTLRCSPRSGDLSVYWYQQSLDQGLQFLIQYYNGEERAKGNILERFSAQQFPDLHSELNLSSLELGDSALYFCASSVGGMFQETQYFGPGTRLLVL.

V gene TRBV6-2 or TRBV6-3 combines with J gene TRBJ2-2, with D possibly matching TRBD1 (6 bases). The CDR3 extends over 16 amino acids. Germline CDR1 is MNHEY and CDR2 is SVGEGT. Trimming removed 6 bases from V and 1 base from J, with 15 bases in between. The CDR3, as DNA: TGTGCCAGCAGCCTCTTCGGGACACTGAACACCGGGGAGCTGTTTTTT. Translating gives CASSLFGTLNTGELFF.

The chain has TRBV19 and TRBJ1-2; a possible D gene is TRBD1 (5 bases). The V end was cut by 10 bases, the J end by 7 bases, with 28 bases between. The germline V gene encodes CDR1 LNHDA and CDR2 SQIVND (reference sequence). The CDR3 has 16 residues. CDR3 sequence: CANKYSSGVKGAGYTF. DNA of the CDR3: TGTGCCAATAAGTACAGCTCTGGGGTAAAAGGGGCTGGCTACACCTTC.

This sequence joins TRBV19 and TRBJ1-1, with TRBD1 identical over 7 bases. Trimming removed 7 bases from V and 4 bases from J; junction bases left unmatched: 3. The CDR3 is 12 amino acids. Germline CDR1 reads LNHDA; CDR2 reads SQIVND (reference sequence). For the CDR3, the DNA is TGTGCCAGTAAAACAGGGGCCACTGAAGCTTTCTTT. It specifies CASKTGATEAFF.